This T cell receptor beta chain was captured by sequencing in a study of T cell responses to AZD1222 COVID-19 vaccine. TCRdb keeps only in-frame clones here, not all; method: immunoSEQ multiplex PCR. The data show some 180,000 clones, with approximately 94% seen just once and around 1.5% held by the top ten. Investigators merged groups given second doses at roughly 4 or roughly 12 weeks. CDR1 and CDR2 (germline): MDHEN, SYDVKM. Trimming took 2 bases from V and 4 from J; bases not matched to a gene: 8. CDR3 length equals 16 residues. This specimen consisted of peripheral blood, obtained 28 days after the second AZD1222 dose. The sequence was collected from an adult who received the AZD1222 COVID-19 vaccine. The V call is TRBV28, the J call TRBJ1-3; 7 bases align to TRBD1. In nucleotides, the CDR3 is TGTGCCAGCAGTTTAATAATGAGGGGGCAAGGAAACACCATATATTTT. Translation: CASSLIMRGQGNTIYF.